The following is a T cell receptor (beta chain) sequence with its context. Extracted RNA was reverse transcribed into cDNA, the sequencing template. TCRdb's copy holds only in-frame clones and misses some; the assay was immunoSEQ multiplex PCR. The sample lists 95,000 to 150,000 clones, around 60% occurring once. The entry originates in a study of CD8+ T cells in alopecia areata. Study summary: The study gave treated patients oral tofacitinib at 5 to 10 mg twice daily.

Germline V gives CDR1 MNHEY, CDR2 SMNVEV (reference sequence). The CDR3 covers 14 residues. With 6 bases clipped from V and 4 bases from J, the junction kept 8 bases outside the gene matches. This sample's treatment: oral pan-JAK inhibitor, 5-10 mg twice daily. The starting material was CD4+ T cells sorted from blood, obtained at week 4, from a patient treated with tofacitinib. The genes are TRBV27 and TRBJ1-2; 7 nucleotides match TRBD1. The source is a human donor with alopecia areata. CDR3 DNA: TGTGCCAGCAGCCCGCGACAGGGCCGCTATGGCTACACCTTC. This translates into CASSPRQGRYGYTF.